Below are 14 T cell receptor beta chains sequenced from a single sample in a study of neurological immune-mediated disorders. TCRdb recomputed calls from the 5' RACE reads with MiXCR, one row per CDR3 protein. The sample holds tens of thousands of distinct CDR3 sequences, around 4% seen once. The sequencing input was PBMCs. These receptors were taken from a woman aged 55-69 years with multiple sclerosis.

A few counts support this clonotype. This chain joins TRBV7-2 and TRBJ2-1; 10 positions agree with TRBD2. The CDR3 has 16 residues. V was clipped by 5 bases and J by 7 bases; unmatched bases: 11. Germline CDR1 and CDR2: SGHTA and FQGNSA. The DNA of the CDR3 is TGTGCCAGCAGCCGTTCTAGCGGGAGTTTGTATAATGAGCAGTTCTTC. Protein sequence: CASSRSSGSLYNEQFF.

Ten or more counts support this clonotype. The J gene is TRBJ1-5, the V gene TRBV5-5; 7 bases align to TRBD1. The ends lost 0 bases at V and 7 bases at J; junction bases unmatched: 4. CDR3 size: 14 residues. Germline V gene sequence: CDR1 SGHKS, CDR2 YYEKEE (reference sequence). The CDR3: CASSLGRTGQPQHF. CDR3 DNA: TGTGCCAGCAGCTTGGGTAGGACAGGACAGCCCCAGCATTTT.

This clonotype came up many times. The V and J genes are TRBV7-2 and TRBJ1-2, with D unresolved. V shed 5 bases and J shed 6 bases, with 16 bases lying between them. The CDR3 covers 14 residues. Germline assignment: CDR1 SGHTA and CDR2 FQGNSA. The CDR3 spells CASSAARGSHGYTF. The CDR3 DNA reads TGTGCCAGCAGCGCCGCCCGTGGGTCCCATGGCTACACCTTC.

This clonotype was counted many times. This sequence joins TRBV10-3 and TRBJ2-7; weak D call: TRBD1 (5 bases). Trimming left V 0 bases short and J 0 bases short, with 15 bases between. The CDR3 consists of 17 residues. Germline V gene lookup returns CDR1 ENHRY and CDR2 SYGVKD. The DNA for the CDR3 is TGTGCCATCAGTGAGTCGACGGCGACAGCAGACTCCTACGAGCAGTACTTC. Its translation: CAISESTATADSYEQYF.

This clonotype was detected only a few times. One junction end does not reproduce the germline sequence, and a read error may be involved. The CDR3 spells CASSLAGGPTDTQYF. The CDR3 DNA reads as TGTGCCAGCAGCCTAGCGGGGGGGCCGACAGATACGCAGTATTTT. The genes are TRBV7-2 and TRBJ2-3; 12 bases are a match to TRBD2. Germline V gene lookup returns CDR1 SGHTA and CDR2 FQGNSA. CDR3 length: 15 amino acids.

In its sample, this clonotype was seen a few times. The V and J genes are TRBV5-1 and TRBJ2-3; D is possibly TRBD1 (5 bases). The CDR3 covers 14 residues. The V end lost 0 bases, the J end lost 4 bases, and 9 bases lay between the germline ends. Germline CDR1 reads SGHRS; CDR2 reads YFSETQ. CDR3 protein: CASSLDQQADTQYF. The CDR3 DNA reads as TGCGCCAGCAGCTTGGATCAACAGGCAGATACGCAGTATTTT.

In this sample, this clonotype turned up many times. This chain connects TRBV10-3 to TRBJ1-5; possibly TRBD1 for D (5 bases). Per the germline V gene, CDR1 is ENHRY and CDR2 is SYGVKD. The CDR3 covers 17 residues. V shed 0 bases and J shed 1 base, with 13 bases lying between them. The CDR3 loop reads CAISESGGVASNQPQHF. The CDR3 DNA reads as TGTGCCATCAGTGAGTCAGGAGGGGTGGCGAGCAATCAGCCCCAGCATTTT.

This clonotype was detected ten times or more. The gene calls are TRBV20-1 and TRBJ2-3, with a possible D match to TRBD2 (5 bases). Germline assignment: CDR1 DFQATT and CDR2 SNEGSKA (reference sequence). The CDR3 loop spans 13 amino acids. V dropped 3 bases and J dropped 5 bases, with 12 bases sitting between them. The CDR3 DNA is TGCAGTGCTAGGTCCGGGGTGGGAGATACGCAGTATTTT. The encoded protein is CSARSGVGDTQYF.

There are many counts of this clonotype. The gene calls are TRBV20-1 and TRBJ2-7, with 8 positions matching TRBD2. Germline V lookup: CDR1 DFQATT, CDR2 SNEGSKA (reference sequence). The CDR3 contains 12 residues. After removal of 7 bases from V and 5 bases from J, the junction contained 7 bases not matched to a gene. As DNA, the CDR3 is TGCAGTGGGAGGAGCGGGGGACACGAGCAGTACTTC. Translating gives CSGRSGGHEQYF.

The sample holds many counts of this clonotype. V gene TRBV27 combines with J gene TRBJ1-2, with 8 bases lining up with TRBD1. This CDR3 comprises 14 residues. Germline trimming cut 4 bases from V and 5 bases from J; bases unmatched to any gene: 6. CDR1 is MNHEY, CDR2 SMNVEV, per germline (reference sequence). CDR3 bases: TGTGCCAGCAGTTCGAGCCGGACAGGGTATGGCTACACCTTC. Protein product: CASSSSRTGYGYTF.

This clonotype has a handful of counts. This chain joins TRBV10-3 and TRBJ2-5, with D perhaps matching TRBD2 (5 bases). The CDR3 extends over 12 amino acids. Germline CDR1 ENHRY, CDR2 SYGVKD. Trimming removed 6 bases at V and 1 base at J, with 6 bases between. Written as DNA, the CDR3 is TGTGCCATCAGGAGCGGCCAAGAGACCCAGTACTTC. Its protein product is CAIRSGQETQYF.

This clonotype was recorded at least ten times. For the CDR3, the DNA is TGTGCCAGCAGTTACGGTAGATCAGATACGCAGTATTTT. Its translation: CASSYGRSDTQYF. The chain uses TRBV6-5 and TRBJ2-3; D ambiguous. Germline loops: CDR1 MNHEY, CDR2 SVGAGI. The CDR3 loop spans 13 amino acids. V lost 2 bases and J 4 bases, leaving 7 bases between the germline ends.

In its sample, this clonotype was seen many times. J is TRBJ2-2 and V is TRBV20-1, with TRBD1 matching 7 bases. Germline CDR1 DFQATT, CDR2 SNEGSKA (reference sequence). This CDR3 is built from 13 residues. The V gene end was trimmed by 4 bases and the J gene end by 4 bases; junction bases not matched to a gene: 3. CDR3 in amino acids: CSATDRVTGELFF. The CDR3 region has the DNA TGCAGTGCTACAGACAGGGTCACCGGGGAGCTGTTTTTT.

This clonotype has ten or more counts. The rearrangement uses TRBV7-6 and TRBJ2-3; no clear D. The CDR3 spans 15 residues. Germline CDR1 and CDR2: SGHVS and FNYEAQ. V was trimmed by 2 bases and J by 0 bases, leaving 9 bases between them. Here the CDR3 reads CASSLNGLSTDTQYF. CDR3 DNA sequence: TGTGCCAGCAGCTTAAACGGGCTTAGCACAGATACGCAGTATTTT.